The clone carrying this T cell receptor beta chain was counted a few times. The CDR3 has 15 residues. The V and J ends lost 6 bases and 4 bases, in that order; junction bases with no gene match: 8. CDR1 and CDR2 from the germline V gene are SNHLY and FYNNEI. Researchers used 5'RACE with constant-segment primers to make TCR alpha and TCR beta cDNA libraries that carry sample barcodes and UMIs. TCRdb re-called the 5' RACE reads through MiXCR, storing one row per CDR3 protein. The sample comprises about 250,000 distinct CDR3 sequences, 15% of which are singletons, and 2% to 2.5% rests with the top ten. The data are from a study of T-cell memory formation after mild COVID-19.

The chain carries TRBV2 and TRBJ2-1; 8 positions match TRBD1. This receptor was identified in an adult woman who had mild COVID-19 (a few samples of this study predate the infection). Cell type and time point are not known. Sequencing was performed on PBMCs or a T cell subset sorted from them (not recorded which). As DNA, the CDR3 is TGTGCCAGCAGCCCGACAGGGGACCCTTACAATGAGCAGTTCTTC. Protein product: CASSPTGDPYNEQFF.